The 30 T cell receptor beta chains below all came from one sample that was sequenced in a study of human T cells and chemical hapten exposure. TCRdb used MiXCR to reprocess the RACE reads, holding one entry per CDR3 protein. The sample has just under 40,000 distinct CDR3 sequences, roughly 12% seen once. Time point noted: patch test 3, about 24 weeks after DPC sensitization. Treatment indicated: therapeutic diphenylcyclopropenone sensitization with weekly scalp DPC. Total RNA was extracted from unfractionated whole blood. The sequencing here drew on whole blood, taken in connection with sensitization to the hapten diphenylcyclopropenone (DPC). The receptors were sampled from a woman in her thirties or forties with alopecia areata. Some clones in this sample may be carry-over from other donors' samples.

The V gene is TRBV29-1, the J gene TRBJ2-5, with D perhaps assigned TRBD1 or TRBD2 (5 bases each). This CDR3 spans 12 amino acids. Trimming shortened V by 7 bases and J by 5 bases, and 14 bases separated the two germline ends. Germline loops: CDR1 SQVTM, CDR2 ANQGSEA. CDR3 residues: CSAPGPGETQYF. The CDR3 DNA sequence: TGCAGCGCTCCGGGGCCGGGGGAGACCCAGTACTTC.

There are many counts of this clonotype. The CDR3 loop reads CASSRYAPGRIIDSGANVLTF. CDR3 nucleotide sequence: TGTGCCAGCAGCCGATATGCCCCTGGCAGGATAATTGACTCTGGGGCCAACGTCCTGACTTTC. The chain uses TRBV7-9 and TRBJ2-6; D remains unclear. Trimming cost V 5 bases and J 0 bases, with 26 bases left between them. The V gene's germline CDR1 is SEHNR and CDR2 FQNEAQ (reference sequence). The CDR3 extends over 21 amino acids.

This clonotype was found a few times. This chain joins TRBV10-2 and TRBJ2-2, with 7 bases fitting TRBD1. Trimming cost V 6 bases and J 4 bases; bases outside gene matches: 2. In germline, CDR1 is WSHSY, CDR2 SAAADI. The CDR3 spans 13 residues. The CDR3 nucleotides read TGCGCCAGCAGAGGGACAGCCACCGGGGAGCTGTTTTTT. Its protein product is CASRGTATGELFF.

This clonotype was counted many times. The chain uses TRBV20-1 and TRBJ2-4; perhaps D is TRBD1 or TRBD2 (5 bases each). This CDR3 has 12 amino acids. V was pared by 6 bases and J by 9 bases, with 15 bases between. Germline-derived CDR1 and CDR2 are DFQATT and SNEGSKA (reference sequence). The DNA for the CDR3 is TGCAGTGCGCAGGGAGTTGGGGGCATTCAGTACTTC. It encodes CSAQGVGGIQYF.

The chain combines TRBV12-3 or TRBV12-4 with TRBJ2-7, with 7 bases identical to TRBD1. Losses at the gene ends were 6 bases for V and 2 bases for J; bases not matched to a gene: 10. The CDR3 contains 15 residues. This CDR3 is CASSSPTQGTYEQYF. The CDR3 DNA reads TGTGCCAGCAGCAGCCCAACACAGGGGACCTACGAGCAGTACTTC.

There are a few counts of this clonotype. V and J are TRBV5-1 and TRBJ2-7, with TRBD2 as a possible D gene (6 bases). The V gene's germline CDR1 is SGHRS and CDR2 YFSETQ. This CDR3 spans 14 amino acids. The V gene lost 4 bases and the J gene lost 3 bases, with 14 bases spanning the gap. The CDR3 nucleotides read TGCGCCAGCAGCGGTAGCGGATCTAACTACGAGCAGTACTTC. It specifies CASSGSGSNYEQYF.

In this sample, this clonotype turned up a few times. The chain uses TRBV5-1 and TRBJ1-5, with D possibly matching TRBD1 (6 bases). Trimming removed 4 bases from V and 0 bases from J, with 8 bases in between. CDR1 is SGHRS, CDR2 YFSETQ, per germline. The CDR3 contains 14 residues. CDR3 DNA sequence: TGCGCCAGCAGCCCAGGGGATAGCAATCAGCCCCAGCATTTT. This encodes CASSPGDSNQPQHF.

The chain joins TRBV20-1 to TRBJ2-1; a weak D match, TRBD2 (5 bases). This CDR3 has 12 residues. Germline V gene lookup returns CDR1 DFQATT and CDR2 SNEGSKA (reference sequence). V was cut by 3 bases and J by 9 bases, with 12 bases left in between. CDR3 residues: CSASPQEAEQFF. Here the CDR3 DNA reads TGCAGTGCTAGTCCTCAGGAGGCTGAGCAGTTCTTC.

The chain recombines TRBV4-1 with TRBJ1-3; D is perhaps TRBD1 (5 bases). The CDR3 extends over 15 amino acids. Germline V lookup: CDR1 MGHRA, CDR2 YSYEKL. Between the trimmed V and J ends, which lost 3 bases and 0 bases, there was a span of 9 bases. The CDR3 is CASSQGTGSGNTIYF. The CDR3 DNA reads TGCGCCAGCAGCCAGGGGACCGGCTCTGGAAACACCATATATTTT.

This clonotype was recorded at least ten times. This chain joins TRBV18 and TRBJ2-2; no clear D. In germline, CDR1 is KGHSH, CDR2 LQKENI. This CDR3 spans 15 amino acids. V was cut by 0 bases and J by 4 bases, with 9 bases left in between. CDR3 residues: CASSPPSRVTGELFF. The DNA for the CDR3 is TGTGCCAGCTCACCACCAAGTCGGGTCACCGGGGAGCTGTTTTTT.

This chain uses TRBV29-1 with TRBJ2-7; D is possibly TRBD1 (5 bases). Germline assignment: CDR1 SQVTM and CDR2 ANQGSEA. The CDR3 extends over 11 amino acids. V gave up 6 bases and J gave up 10 bases, with 16 bases separating them. The CDR3 DNA sequence: TGCAGCGTGGCTTACACAGGAGAACAGTACTTC. Protein: CSVAYTGEQYF.

This clonotype was counted a few times. This chain uses TRBV11-2 with TRBJ2-4; D may be TRBD1 or TRBD2 (5 bases each). This CDR3 comprises 13 residues. Per germline, CDR1 SGHAT and CDR2 FQNNGV. V was shortened by 5 bases and J by 6 bases, with 11 bases between the two germline ends. The CDR3 nucleotides are TGTGCCAGCAGCCGGGGCGAGGGAAACATTCAGTACTTC. It is translated as CASSRGEGNIQYF.

This clonotype was counted ten times or more. The chain joins TRBV27 to TRBJ2-1; 7 nucleotides align to TRBD2. CDR1 is MNHEY and CDR2 is SMNVEV in the germline V gene (reference sequence). Losses at the gene ends were 6 bases for V and 4 bases for J; bases not matched to a gene: 12. This CDR3 has 16 residues. The CDR3 nucleotides read TGTGCCAGCAGAAACCCCCTGGCGCGGGAGTACAATGAGCAGTTCTTC. Translation gives CASRNPLAREYNEQFF.

This clonotype appeared a single time. The chain joins TRBV28 to TRBJ2-1; TRBD1 agrees at 9 bases. V lost 5 bases, J lost 5 bases, and 7 bases stayed unmatched. Germline V CDR1 and CDR2: MDHEN, SYDVKM. This CDR3 has 15 amino acids. In DNA form, the CDR3 reads TGTGCCAGCAGTCCTACAGGGGGCAAGGACAATGAGCAGTTCTTC. This encodes CASSPTGGKDNEQFF.

At least ten counts were recorded for this clonotype. The rearrangement uses TRBV9 and TRBJ2-1; no clear D. Germline CDR1 SGDLS, CDR2 YYNGEE. V dropped 8 bases and J dropped 10 bases, with 7 bases sitting between them. The CDR3 covers 9 residues. This CDR3 reads CARAAEQFF. CDR3 DNA: TGTGCCAGGGCTGCGGAGCAGTTCTTC.

This chain connects TRBV10-3 to TRBJ1-1; possible D gene TRBD1, 6 bases. The germline CDR1 and CDR2 sequences are ENHRY and SYGVKD. The CDR3 consists of 14 residues. Trimming cost V 2 bases and J 0 bases, with 7 bases left between them. The CDR3 nucleotides are TGTGCCATCAGTGAGCCAGGGGTGAACACTGAAGCTTTCTTT. This codes for CAISEPGVNTEAFF.

The sample holds many counts of this clonotype. The chain carries TRBV19 and TRBJ1-4; no clear D gene. Trimming took 0 bases from V and 0 from J, leaving 14 bases between them. CDR1 and CDR2 from the germline V gene are LNHDA and SQIVND (reference sequence). The CDR3 spans 18 residues. CDR3 amino acids: CASSIDLRTHPTNEKLFF. DNA of the CDR3: TGTGCCAGTAGTATAGATCTGAGGACCCATCCAACTAATGAAAAACTGTTTTTT.

The chain carries TRBV28 and TRBJ1-2; D possibly corresponds to TRBD1 (5 bases). This CDR3 contains 16 residues. Germline V gene sequence: CDR1 MDHEN, CDR2 SYDVKM. Trimming shortened V by 5 bases and J by 4 bases, and 20 bases separated the two germline ends. CDR3 nucleotides: TGTGCCAGCAGTCCCTTCGCGCTGACAGTTACCTATGGCTACACCTTC. This translates into CASSPFALTVTYGYTF.

This sequence joins TRBV20-1 and TRBJ1-4; perhaps TRBD1 as D (5 bases). Germline V CDR1 and CDR2: DFQATT, SNEGSKA (reference sequence). The CDR3 covers 14 residues. CDR3 in DNA: TGCAGAGTGGGTCAGGGCCGTGGGTCCGAAAAACTGTTTTTT. It is translated as CRVGQGRGSEKLFF.

This clonotype came up a few times. The chain carries TRBV20-1 and TRBJ2-3; tentatively, D is TRBD1 (6 bases). From germline, CDR1 is DFQATT and CDR2 SNEGSKA (reference sequence). The CDR3 covers 11 residues. The CDR3 sequence is CARGFTDTQYF. The CDR3 DNA sequence: TGCGCCAGGGGTTTCACAGATACGCAGTATTTT.

This clonotype was seen many times. This sequence joins TRBV7-9 and TRBJ2-3; tentatively, D is TRBD1 (5 bases). The CDR3 length is 16 residues. CDR1 and CDR2 from the germline V gene are SEHNR and FQNEAQ (reference sequence). V lost 2 bases and J 2 bases, leaving 14 bases between the germline ends. CDR3 bases: TGTGCCAGCAGCTTAAACAGGCCAGTTTTCACAGATACGCAGTATTTT. Its protein product is CASSLNRPVFTDTQYF.

This chain connects TRBV5-6 to TRBJ1-2; D gene unclear. V shed 4 bases and J shed 8 bases, with 18 bases lying between them. The CDR3 loop spans 14 amino acids. Germline assignment: CDR1 SGHDT and CDR2 YYEEEE. The CDR3 DNA is TGTGCCAGCAGCCCGGACTGGCAGGTCGCCGGCTACACCTTC. It codes for CASSPDWQVAGYTF.

CDR3 sequence: CASSLGIGTGTDTQYF. The CDR3 region has the DNA TGTGCCAGCAGCTTAGGGATCGGGACAGGCACAGATACGCAGTATTTT. V usage is TRBV11-1 and J usage is TRBJ2-3; 7 bases align to TRBD1. The length of the CDR3 is 16 residues. CDR1 is SGHAT, CDR2 FQDESV, per germline (reference sequence). Trimming removed 1 base from V and 1 base from J; junction bases left unmatched: 5.

The chain employs TRBV5-1 and TRBJ2-7; TRBD2 aligns across 11 bases. With 4 bases clipped from V and 3 bases from J, the junction kept 9 bases outside the gene matches. CDR3 size: 16 residues. Germline V lookup: CDR1 SGHRS, CDR2 YFSETQ. CDR3 sequence: CASSPVRGLADYEQYF. CDR3 nucleotides: TGCGCCAGCAGCCCTGTGCGGGGACTAGCGGACTACGAGCAGTACTTC.

This chain links TRBV10-3 with TRBJ2-1; 9 nucleotides agree with TRBD2. CDR1 is ENHRY, CDR2 SYGVKD, per germline. The CDR3 consists of 15 residues. V shed 7 bases, J shed 2 bases, and the junction held 6 bases outside the gene matches. This CDR3 is CAIKVGLAPYNEQFF. CDR3 bases: TGTGCCATCAAAGTCGGACTAGCGCCCTACAATGAGCAGTTCTTC.

The V gene is TRBV28, the J gene TRBJ2-1; 11 bases align to TRBD1. Trimming took 8 bases from V and 6 from J; bases not matched to a gene: 9. Germline V gene lookup returns CDR1 MDHEN and CDR2 SYDVKM. The CDR3 has 15 residues. The CDR3 nucleotides are TGTGCCAGCCTGGTGGGGACAGGGGGGGTCAATGAGCAGTTCTTC. It translates to CASLVGTGGVNEQFF.

The rearrangement joins TRBV5-1 to TRBJ1-1; TRBD1 might be the D (5 bases). This CDR3 has 16 residues. V was pared by 3 bases and J by 0 bases, with 15 bases between. Germline V lookup: CDR1 SGHRS, CDR2 YFSETQ. The CDR3 DNA is TGCGCCAGCAGCTCGATAGTTGGGGGATTGAACACTGAAGCTTTCTTT. This gives the protein CASSSIVGGLNTEAFF.

This clonotype was observed a handful of times. The chain links TRBV27 to TRBJ1-5; 10 positions agree with TRBD1. Germline lookup yields CDR1 MNHEY and CDR2 SMNVEV (reference sequence). V gave up 6 bases and J gave up 7 bases; unmatched junction bases: 9. The CDR3 consists of 15 residues. CDR3: CASRNGQGVGQPQHF. The CDR3 bases are TGTGCCAGCAGGAACGGACAGGGGGTAGGGCAGCCCCAGCATTTT.

The DNA for the CDR3 is TGTGCCAGTAGTCCAGCGGGAGGTTCGAACACCGGGGAGCTGTTTTTT. Translation: CASSPAGGSNTGELFF. This chain uses TRBV19 with TRBJ2-2; 9 bases map to TRBD2. Germline loops: CDR1 LNHDA, CDR2 SQIVND (reference sequence). The CDR3 length is 16 residues. With 5 bases clipped from V and 0 bases from J, the junction kept 4 bases outside the gene matches.

V and J are TRBV28 and TRBJ2-4; the D gene is possibly TRBD2 (5 bases). The CDR3 runs to 14 residues. V lost 3 bases to trimming and J lost 6 bases, with 12 bases between them. CDR1 and CDR2 (germline): MDHEN, SYDVKM. The CDR3 nucleotides read TGTGCCAGCAGTTTCGAGGGAATCGGAAACATTCAGTACTTC. Protein: CASSFEGIGNIQYF. The full variable domain, rest sourced from reference TRBV28 and TRBJ2-4, is DVKVTQSSRYLVKRTGEKVFLECVQDMDHENMFWYRQDPGLGLRLIYFSYDVKMKEKGDIPEGYSVSREKKERFSLILESASTNQTSMYLCASSFEGIGNIQYFGAGTRLSVL.